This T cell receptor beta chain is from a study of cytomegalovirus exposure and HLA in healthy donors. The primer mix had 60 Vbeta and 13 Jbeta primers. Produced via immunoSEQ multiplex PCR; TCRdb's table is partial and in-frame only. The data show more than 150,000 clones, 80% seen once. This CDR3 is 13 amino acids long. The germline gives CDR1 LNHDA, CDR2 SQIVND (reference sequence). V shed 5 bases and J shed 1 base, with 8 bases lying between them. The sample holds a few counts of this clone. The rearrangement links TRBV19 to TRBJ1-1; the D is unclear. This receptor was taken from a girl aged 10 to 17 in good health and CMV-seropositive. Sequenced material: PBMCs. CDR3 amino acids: CASSERQNTEAFF. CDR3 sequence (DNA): TGTGCCAGTAGTGAGAGACAGAACACTGAAGCTTTCTTT.